One T cell receptor beta chain is described in this entry. From the RACE reads, TCRdb called clonotypes with MiXCR, one entry per CDR3 protein. The data hold tens of thousands of distinct CDR3 sequences, with approximately 10% observed a single time. Time point: pre-sensitization, week 0. The treatment here: therapeutic diphenylcyclopropenone sensitization with weekly scalp DPC. Blood draws came first, before each patch test. Blood, whole and unfractionated, served as the source for total RNA extraction. The data derive from a study of human T cells and chemical hapten exposure. Study details: Read at 6 days, the patch tests placed 0.01% DPC on the upper back. Per-sample TCR yield variation was attributed mainly to small pooled library volume differences.

The V end lost 5 bases, the J end lost 0 bases, and 11 bases lay between the germline ends. CDR3 size: 15 residues. The chain carries TRBV12-3 or TRBV12-4 and TRBJ1-5; D uncertain. The starting material was whole blood, obtained in connection with sensitization to the hapten diphenylcyclopropenone (DPC). This TCR came from a woman between 50 and 59 years old with alopecia areata. Some clones in this sample may be carry-over from other donors' samples. The CDR3 coding sequence is TGTGCCAGCAGTCCGGCGGGTCTTAGCAATCAGCCCCAGCATTTT. This codes for CASSPAGLSNQPQHF.